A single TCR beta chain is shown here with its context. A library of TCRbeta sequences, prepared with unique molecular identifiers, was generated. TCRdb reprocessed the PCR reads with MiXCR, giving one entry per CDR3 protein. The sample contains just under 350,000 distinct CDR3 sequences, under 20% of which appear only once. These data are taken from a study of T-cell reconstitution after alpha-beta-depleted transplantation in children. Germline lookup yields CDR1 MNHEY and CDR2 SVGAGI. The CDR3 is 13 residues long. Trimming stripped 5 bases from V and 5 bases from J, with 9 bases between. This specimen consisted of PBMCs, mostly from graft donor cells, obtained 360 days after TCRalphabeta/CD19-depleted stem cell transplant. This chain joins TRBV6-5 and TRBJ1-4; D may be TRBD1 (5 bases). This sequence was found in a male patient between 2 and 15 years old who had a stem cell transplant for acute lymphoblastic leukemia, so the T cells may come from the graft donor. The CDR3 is CASSTYRNEKLFF. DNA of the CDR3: TGTGCCAGCAGTACATACAGGAATGAAAAACTGTTTTTT.